These T cell receptor beta chains were read from a single sample in a study of molecular identifiers for immune sequencing clone quantification. MiXCR was run by TCRdb on the PCR reads, yielding one entry per CDR3 protein. The table lists some 680,000 distinct CDR3 sequences, about 25% of them singletons. Sequencing was carried out using naive CD8+ T cells from blood, with Jurkat cell RNA spiked in. These receptors were obtained from a human donor in good health. Some libraries in this study had Jurkat cell RNA spiked in. The CDR3 runs from the conserved cysteine through the conserved F or W. The D gene is left open where the match is weak. Size values are once, few and many counts, or a class for expanded clones, and some rows have none.

d_call	j_call	clone_size	v_call	cdr3_nt	cdr3_aa
.	TRBJ2-5	.	TRBV13	TGTGCCAGCAGCTTAACTAGTCCAGGAGAGACCCAGTACTTC	CASSLTSPGETQYF
.	TRBJ1-2	.	TRBV27	TGTGCCAGCAGTCCAATAGGCGGTCTAGGTGACTATGGCTACACCTTC	CASSPIGGLGDYGYTF
TRBD1	TRBJ1-4	.	TRBV11-2	TGTGCCAGCAGCTTAGAGGACAGGGGGAATGAAAAACTGTTTTTT	CASSLEDRGNEKLFF
.	TRBJ1-2	.	TRBV30	TGTGCCTGGAGTGCCCGCGTTGACTATGGCTACACCTTC	CAWSARVDYGYTF
.	TRBJ2-7	.	TRBV6-1	TGTGCCAGCAGTGAGTCAGTGGCAGGGGCGTACGAGCAGTACTTC	CASSESVAGAYEQYF
TRBD2	TRBJ2-1	few	TRBV14	TGTGCCAGCAGCCAAGTGGCTAGCGGGAGGAGCAATGAGCAGTTCTTC	CASSQVASGRSNEQFF
.	TRBJ1-4	many	TRBV7-9	TGTGCCAGCAGCTTATCCCGAGGGGGTGAAAAACTGTTTTTT	CASSLSRGGEKLFF
TRBD1	TRBJ2-7	many	TRBV7-6	TGTGCCAGCAGCTCGGGACAGGGTTATCCCGAGCAGTACTTC	CASSSGQGYPEQYF
TRBD2	TRBJ2-3	few	TRBV7-6	TGTGCCAGCAGCTTAGTCTTAGCGGGGGCCTCAGGCACAGATACGCAGTATTTT	CASSLVLAGASGTDTQYF
.	TRBJ2-1	.	TRBV9	TGTGCCAGCAGCTACACTAGCCGGATTGACAATGAGCAGTTCTTC	CASSYTSRIDNEQFF
.	TRBJ2-2	many	TRBV7-3	TGTGCCAGCAGCAAGGGACCCAGCAACACCGGGGAGCTGTTTTTT	CASSKGPSNTGELFF
.	TRBJ2-3	many	TRBV6-2/TRBV6-3	TGTGCCAGCAAAAGCATCGCGGGACTCAACACAGATACGCAGTATTTT	CASKSIAGLNTDTQYF
.	TRBJ2-1	many	TRBV7-9	TGTGCCAGCAGCTCGGGACCGCCGACCTACAATGAGCAGTTCTTC	CASSSGPPTYNEQFF
.	TRBJ2-3	.	TRBV7-9	TGTGCCAGCAGCGTCGCCTACGCAGATACGCAGTATTTT	CASSVAYADTQYF
.	TRBJ1-5	.	TRBV6-6	TGTGCCAGCAGACCTCTTCAGCCCCAGCATTTT	CASRPLQPQHF
.	TRBJ1-2	few	TRBV6-6	TGTGCCAGCAGCAACCCAGCAGGGACATTCAACTATGGCTACACCTTC	CASSNPAGTFNYGYTF
TRBD2	TRBJ2-2	few	TRBV5-4	TGTGCCAGCAGCCCAGGACTAGCGGGAGTTACCGGGGAGCTGTTTTTT	CASSPGLAGVTGELFF